The 30 T cell receptor beta chains in this list originate from one sample, sequenced in a study of T cell repertoires in cytomegalovirus infection. What these receptors recognize is not known. TCRdb reanalysed the reads using MiXCR and keeps one entry per CDR3 protein. This sample carries approximately 590,000 distinct CDR3 sequences, just under 40% of them seen once, and the ten largest clones take roughly 50%. Sequenced here: cultured PBMCs, sampled from culture after CMV antigen stimulation. Source of these receptors: a human donor in good health (CMV status not recorded). Some clones in this sample may be carry-over from other donors' samples.

This clonotype came up a few times. V and J are TRBV4-3 and TRBJ2-5, with a possible D match to TRBD1 (5 bases). V was trimmed by 4 bases and J by 5 bases, leaving 29 bases between them. This CDR3 region has 19 residues. Germline CDR1 is LGHNA and CDR2 is YSLEER. This CDR3 reads CASSRPPWGTAPSLETQYF. CDR3 bases: TGCGCCAGCAGCCGCCCCCCCTGGGGCACAGCGCCCTCGTTGGAGACCCAGTACTTC.

CDR3 sequence reads: CSAQGSDEKLFF. CDR3 nucleotide sequence: TGCAGCGCCCAGGGTAGTGATGAAAAACTGTTTTTT. The rearrangement uses TRBV29-1 and TRBJ1-4; TRBD1 is a possible D gene (5 bases). The CDR3 is 12 amino acids. CDR1 is SQVTM and CDR2 is ANQGSEA in the germline V gene. The ends were cut back, 7 bases at V and 6 bases at J, with 12 bases in the middle.

The chain uses TRBV11-2 and TRBJ2-5; no definite D call. Germline assignment: CDR1 SGHAT and CDR2 FQNNGV. This CDR3 spans 13 amino acids. The V gene lost 5 bases and the J gene lost 0 bases, with 7 bases spanning the gap. CDR3 in amino acids: CASSRLYQETQYF. CDR3 bases: TGTGCCAGCAGCCGCCTGTACCAAGAGACCCAGTACTTC. The entire variable domain, with the rest obtained from reference TRBV11-2 and TRBJ2-5, is as follows: EAGVAQSPRYKIIEKRQSVAFWCNPISGHATLYWYQQILGQGPKLLIQFQNNGVVDDSQLPKDRFSAERLKGVDSTLKIQPAKLEDSAVYLCASSRLYQETQYFGPGTRLLVL.

This clonotype was counted a few times. The V and J genes are TRBV11-2 and TRBJ2-7; D is perhaps TRBD2 (6 bases). CDR3 length equals 16 residues. Germline CDR1 and CDR2: SGHAT and FQNNGV. Trimming took off 8 bases at V and 4 bases at J, with 24 bases between the two ends. The CDR3 bases are TGTGCCAGCCGGCGAGGGTCTGGGGGACTTCATTACGAGCAGTACTTC. Encoded protein: CASRRGSGGLHYEQYF.

This clonotype was picked up a small number of times. V is TRBV2 and J is TRBJ1-1; 7 nucleotides align to TRBD1. CDR1 SNHLY and CDR2 FYNNEI come from the germline V gene. This CDR3 is built from 15 residues. V dropped 4 bases and J dropped 0; count of bases not matched to a gene: 5. This CDR3 reads CASSVKGALNTEAFF. CDR3 bases: TGTGCCAGCAGTGTGAAGGGGGCGTTGAACACTGAAGCTTTCTTT.

The genes are TRBV12-3 or TRBV12-4 and TRBJ2-2; unclear D gene. The CDR3 loop spans 11 amino acids. V shed 7 bases and J shed 2 bases, with 2 bases lying between them. This CDR3 reads CASTNTGELFF. CDR3 in DNA: TGTGCCAGCACCAACACCGGGGAGCTGTTTTTT.

The V call is TRBV11-2, the J call TRBJ2-7; 8 nucleotides agree with TRBD1. Trimming removed 2 bases from V and 9 bases from J; junction bases left unmatched: 6. Germline V gene sequence: CDR1 SGHAT, CDR2 FQNNGV. This CDR3 has 13 amino acids. Written as DNA, the CDR3 is TGTGCCAGCAGCTTAAGGGGACAGGTGATGCAGTACTTC. Protein sequence: CASSLRGQVMQYF.

This chain uses TRBV6-6 with TRBJ2-7; 12 positions agree with TRBD2. Per the germline V gene, CDR1 is MNHNY and CDR2 is SVGAGI (reference sequence). Trimming cost V 6 bases and J 7 bases; bases outside gene matches: 10. There are 15 residues in the CDR3. CDR3 nucleotide sequence: TGTGCCAGCAGCCACGGACTAGCGGGGAGTGGGGAGCAGTACTTC. This sequence encodes CASSHGLAGSGEQYF.

The chain combines TRBV6-1 with TRBJ2-7, with D perhaps TRBD1 or TRBD2 (6 bases each). The length of the CDR3 is 15 residues. Germline-derived CDR1 and CDR2 are MNHNS and SASEGT. The ends were cut back, 10 bases at V and 0 bases at J, with 19 bases in the middle. CDR3 amino acids: CATKRGGPSSYEQYF. CDR3 bases: TGTGCCACCAAAAGAGGGGGGCCAAGCTCCTACGAGCAGTACTTC.

This clonotype was seen only a few times. The V gene is TRBV6-1, the J gene TRBJ2-1, with D possibly being TRBD2 (5 bases). CDR1 is MNHNS, CDR2 SASEGT, per germline. This CDR3 comprises 16 residues. Trimming removed 1 base at V and 5 bases at J, with 15 bases between. CDR3 nucleotide sequence: TGTGCCAGCAGTGAAGAACGACCAGCGGTGAACAATGAGCAGTTCTTC. Its protein is CASSEERPAVNNEQFF.

The chain recombines TRBV24-1 with TRBJ2-1, with 8 bases matching TRBD2. J lost 7 bases, V lost 2 bases, and 9 bases had no gene match. This CDR3 is built from 16 residues. Germline V gene data show CDR1 as KGHDR and CDR2 as SFDVKD. In DNA, the CDR3 is TGTGCCACCAGTGATTCCGGGCGGGGGGAGGAAAATGAGCAGTTCTTC. Translated: CATSDSGRGEENEQFF.

This chain links TRBV12-3 or TRBV12-4 with TRBJ2-2; either TRBD1 or TRBD2 may supply D (5 bases each). Trimming shortened V by 3 bases and J by 0 bases, and 11 bases separated the two germline ends. The CDR3 consists of 16 residues. CDR3 region: CASSLGTAANTGELFF. The DNA for the CDR3 is TGTGCCAGCAGTTTGGGGACGGCCGCGAACACCGGGGAGCTGTTTTTT.

The V and J genes are TRBV5-5 and TRBJ1-2, with TRBD1 matching 9 bases. Germline values: CDR1 SGHKS, CDR2 YYEKEE (reference sequence). The CDR3 is 16 amino acids. V lost 4 bases to trimming and J lost 2 bases; unmatched junction nucleotides: 9. CDR3 in DNA: TGTGCCAGCAGCCGAGCTGGGACAGGGACAAACTATGGCTACACCTTC. Its protein is CASSRAGTGTNYGYTF.

DNA for the CDR3: TGCAGTGGCAGACAGAACACCGAGCAGTACTTC. Its translation is CSGRQNTEQYF. This rearrangement joins TRBV20-1 to TRBJ2-7; D possibly corresponds to TRBD1 (5 bases). CDR1 and CDR2 from the germline V gene are DFQATT and SNEGSKA (reference sequence). CDR3 length: 11 amino acids. Trimming took 7 bases from V and 6 from J, leaving 13 bases between them.

This clonotype was recorded a few times. The CDR3, as DNA: TGTGCCAGCAGCTTAAGGTCAGGGATAATCCAAGAGACCCAGTACTTC. It is translated as CASSLRSGIIQETQYF. This chain uses TRBV7-9 with TRBJ2-5; tentatively, D is TRBD1 (5 bases). Trimming removed 2 bases from V and 1 base from J, with 14 bases in between. CDR3 length: 16 residues. The germline CDR1 and CDR2 sequences are SEHNR and FQNEAQ (reference sequence).

The rearrangement links TRBV19 to TRBJ1-5; maybe TRBD1 (6 bases). CDR3 size: 18 residues. Germline CDR1 LNHDA, CDR2 SQIVND (reference sequence). The ends were cut back, 5 bases at V and 4 bases at J, with 24 bases in the middle. The CDR3 DNA sequence: TGTGCCAGTAGTGTAAATCGAGGGGGGGGGCTAAGGAATCAGCCCCAGCATTTT. It yields the protein CASSVNRGGGLRNQPQHF. Full variable domain (rest looked up from reference TRBV19 and TRBJ1-5): DGGITQSPKYLFRKEGQNVTLSCEQNLNHDAMYWYRQDPGQGLRLIYYSQIVNDFQKGDIAEGYSVSREKKESFPLTVTSAQKNPTAFYLCASSVNRGGGLRNQPQHFGDGTRLSIL.

The chain joins TRBV6-2 or TRBV6-3 to TRBJ2-2, with D hard to call. Germline loops: CDR1 MNHEY, CDR2 SVGEGT. Trimming pared 6 bases from V and 5 bases from J, leaving 10 bases between. This CDR3 contains 13 residues. In DNA form, the CDR3 reads TGTGCCAGCAGAGAAAAAGCGACCGGGGAGCTGTTTTTT. This sequence encodes CASREKATGELFF.

V gene TRBV20-1 combines with J gene TRBJ2-2; the match to TRBD2 covers 12 bases. In germline, CDR1 is DFQATT, CDR2 SNEGSKA (reference sequence). The CDR3 length is 17 residues. J was trimmed by 7 bases and V by 1 base; bases with no gene match: 10. CDR3 region: CSARGGLAGGRNGELFF. The CDR3 DNA reads TGCAGTGCTAGAGGGGGCCTAGCGGGGGGGCGAAACGGGGAGCTGTTTTTT.

The rearrangement joins TRBV12-3 or TRBV12-4 to TRBJ2-4; perhaps TRBD2 as D (5 bases). This CDR3 is built from 14 residues. Deletions cut 2 bases from V and 9 bases from J, with 14 bases between. CDR3 in DNA: TGTGCCAGCAGTTTACTGGGCGGGTTGGGCATTCAGTACTTC. Protein sequence: CASSLLGGLGIQYF.

This chain uses TRBV5-4 with TRBJ1-1; TRBD1 aligns across 8 bases. Losses at the gene ends were 4 bases for V and 1 base for J; bases not matched to a gene: 3. This CDR3 is built from 14 residues. From germline, CDR1 is SGHNT and CDR2 YYREEE (reference sequence). This chain's CDR3 is CASSAGGSNTEAFF. For the CDR3, the DNA is TGTGCCAGCAGCGCAGGGGGCTCGAACACTGAAGCTTTCTTT. Looking up the rest from reference TRBV5-4 and TRBJ1-1 gives the full variable domain: ETGVTQSPTHLIKTRGQQVTLRCSSQSGHNTVSWYQQALGQGPQFIFQYYREEENGRGNFPPRFSGLQFPNYSSELNVNALELDDSALYLCASSAGGSNTEAFFGQGTRLTVV.

In this sample, this clonotype turned up a few times. This rearrangement joins TRBV7-9 to TRBJ1-1, with D uncertain. This CDR3 is built from 13 residues. Germline CDR1 is SEHNR and CDR2 is FQNEAQ (reference sequence). V dropped 2 bases and J dropped 7 bases, with 11 bases sitting between them. CDR3: CASSLITESEAFF. For the CDR3, the DNA is TGTGCCAGCAGCTTAATCACCGAAAGTGAAGCTTTCTTT.

The CDR3 DNA sequence: TGCAGTGCTAGACTGGGGACAGGGGATGAAAAACTGTTTTTT. It yields the protein CSARLGTGDEKLFF. The V gene is TRBV20-1, the J gene TRBJ1-4, with 10 bases aligning to TRBD1. There are 14 residues in the CDR3. Germline V CDR1 and CDR2: DFQATT, SNEGSKA (reference sequence). J gave up 6 bases and V 2 bases, and 3 bases lay outside the gene matches.

The chain has TRBV5-5 and TRBJ2-1; TRBD1 is a possible D gene (6 bases). The CDR3 has 14 amino acids. V lost 3 bases, J lost 2 bases, and 9 bases lay in between. Germline V CDR1 and CDR2: SGHKS, YYEKEE (reference sequence). The chain's CDR3 is CASSWGTTYNEQFF. The CDR3 region has the DNA TGTGCCAGCAGCTGGGGGACAACCTACAATGAGCAGTTCTTC.

This sequence joins TRBV10-3 and TRBJ2-7; D remains unclear. Trimming shortened V by 8 bases and J by 1 base, and 9 bases separated the two germline ends. The CDR3 consists of 12 residues. The germline V gene encodes CDR1 ENHRY and CDR2 SYGVKD. The CDR3 sequence is CAIGETSYEQYF. The CDR3 bases are TGTGCCATCGGGGAAACTTCCTACGAGCAGTACTTC.

The CDR3 DNA is TGTGCCAGCAGCTTAGGGGAACCCCCCCAGCCCCAGCATTTT. Translated: CASSLGEPPQPQHF. The chain combines TRBV7-6 with TRBJ1-5; D uncertain. Germline V CDR1 and CDR2: SGHVS, FNYEAQ. Trimming removed 1 base at V and 7 bases at J, with 11 bases between. The CDR3 contains 14 residues.

A few counts support this clonotype. This chain uses TRBV7-2 with TRBJ2-3; 12 positions match TRBD2. This CDR3 is built from 15 residues. The V gene's germline CDR1 is SGHTA and CDR2 FQGNSA. V was pared by 4 bases and J by 5 bases, with 4 bases of the junction left unmatched. The CDR3 is CASSSTSGSGDTQYF. For the CDR3, the DNA is TGTGCCAGCAGCTCGACTAGCGGGAGTGGAGATACGCAGTATTTT.

This chain uses TRBV28 with TRBJ2-7; 9 bases line up with TRBD1. The CDR3 is 15 residues long. V lost 6 bases, J lost 3 bases, and 9 bases stayed unmatched. From germline, CDR1 is MDHEN and CDR2 SYDVKM. The CDR3 region is CASRKRDRDFYEQYF. The DNA for the CDR3 is TGTGCCAGCAGGAAAAGGGACAGGGACTTCTACGAGCAGTACTTC.

The V gene is TRBV7-2, the J gene TRBJ2-7, with a tentative D call TRBD1 (6 bases). CDR1 and CDR2 from the germline V gene are SGHTA and FQGNSA. Trimming stripped 0 bases from V and 5 bases from J, with 14 bases between. The CDR3 runs to 15 residues. The CDR3 DNA reads as TGTGCCAGCAGCTTAGCGTATGCAGGGGACCACGAGCAGTACTTC. Translated: CASSLAYAGDHEQYF.

This clonotype was seen repeatedly, ten times or more. The rearrangement joins TRBV7-2 to TRBJ2-3, with 9 bases matching TRBD2. CDR3 length: 15 residues. The ends lost 2 bases at V and 5 bases at J; junction bases unmatched: 5. Germline V gene sequence: CDR1 SGHTA, CDR2 FQGNSA. The DNA for the CDR3 is TGTGCCAGCAGCTTAAGGCGGGGGGGCCAAGATACGCAGTATTTT. Protein product: CASSLRRGGQDTQYF.

A remark on this clonotype: The CDR3 does not close with the conserved phenylalanine or tryptophan, likely indicating a read error. The limits of the CDR3 on the DNA are not certain, so only TCRdb's listed CDR3 is given. This chain links TRBV6-4 with TRBJ2-5. Both ends counted, the CDR3 spans 8 residues. Germline V CDR1 and CDR2: MRHNA, SNTAGT. The chain's CDR3 is CASRDFKV.